Listed below are T cell receptor beta chains from one sample, sequenced in a study of T cell responses to AZD1222 COVID-19 vaccine. Generated by immunoSEQ multiplex PCR, the TCRdb table keeps only in-frame clones and is missing some. The sample contains around 100,000 clones, around 85% of which appear only once. Source: peripheral blood, taken 28 days after the second AZD1222 dose. The receptors stem from an adult who received the AZD1222 COVID-19 vaccine. Each CDR3 is given with its conserved first and last residue. Each record gives: V gene, clone size, D gene, CDR3 length, J gene, CDR3 protein, CDR3 DNA. D genes are given only for firm matches. Size values are once, few and many counts, or a class for expanded clones, and some rows have none.

>TRBV4-2|NA|NA|16|TRBJ2-1
CASSQGGDPRGNEQFF
TGTGCCAGCAGCCAAGGGGGGGACCCCAGGGGCAATGAGCAGTTCTTC
>TRBV18|NA|TRBD1|14|TRBJ2-7
CASSPVTGGYEQYF
TGTGCCAGCTCACCAGTGACAGGGGGTTACGAGCAGTACTTC
>TRBV5-6|few|TRBD2|14|TRBJ2-7
CASSPTSVSYEQYF
TGTGCCAGCAGTCCGACTAGCGTCTCCTACGAGCAGTACTTC
>TRBV6-5|NA|NA|14|TRBJ1-6
CASSPQINNSPLHF
TGTGCCAGCAGTCCACAAATAAATAATTCACCCCTCCACTTT
>TRBV9|NA|TRBD1|16|TRBJ1-1
CASSVTGTDMNTEAFF
TGTGCCAGCAGCGTTACCGGGACAGATATGAACACTGAAGCTTTCTTT
>TRBV9|NA|TRBD1|15|TRBJ2-7
CASSVAQGGFYEQYF
TGTGCCAGCAGCGTAGCTCAAGGGGGCTTCTACGAGCAGTACTTC
>TRBV29-1|few|NA|9|TRBJ2-3
CSVGDTQYF
TGCAGCGTTGGAGATACGCAGTATTTT
>TRBV5-5|NA|NA|16|TRBJ2-3
CASRRRLEGSTDTQYF
TGTGCCAGCAGACGGAGATTAGAGGGCAGCACAGATACGCAGTATTTT
>TRBV28|NA|NA|12|TRBJ2-1
CASTRRYNEQFF
TGTGCCAGCACGAGAAGGTACAATGAGCAGTTCTTC
>TRBV4-1|NA|TRBD2|17|TRBJ2-5
CASSQDPAGALQETQYF
TGCGCCAGCAGCCAAGACCCAGCGGGGGCCCTCCAAGAGACCCAGTACTTC
>TRBV30|NA|NA|15|TRBJ1-2
CAWSSLSQGDYGYTF
TGTGCCTGGAGTAGCCTCAGCCAGGGTGACTATGGCTACACCTTC
>TRBV5-6|NA|TRBD2|15|TRBJ2-5
CASSRTSGGRETQYF
TGTGCCAGCAGCCGGACTAGCGGGGGGCGGGAGACCCAGTACTTC
>TRBV7-2|NA|NA|14|TRBJ2-2
CASSWRRGTGELFF
TGTGCCAGCAGCTGGAGGAGGGGGACCGGGGAGCTGTTTTTT
>TRBV7-3|NA|NA|17|TRBJ2-1
CASSPSSGGTAYNEQFF
TGTGCCAGCAGCCCGAGCTCGGGCGGGACAGCCTACAATGAGCAGTTCTTC
>TRBV11-2|NA|TRBD2|15|TRBJ2-5
CASSLTGGARETQYF
TGTGCCAGCAGCTTGACGGGAGGGGCCCGAGAGACCCAGTACTTC
>TRBV6-4|NA|TRBD2|18|TRBJ2-2
CASSAIHLAGANTGELFF
TGTGCCAGCAGTGCAATTCATCTGGCGGGGGCGAACACCGGGGAGCTGTTTTTT
>TRBV25-1|NA|NA|13|TRBJ2-7
CASKGPGRYEQYF
TGTGCCAGCAAGGGTCCAGGGCGCTACGAGCAGTACTTC